The 16 T cell receptor beta chains in this list originate from one sample, sequenced in a study of T cell repertoires in cytomegalovirus infection. TCRdb re-derived calls from the reads in MiXCR, one entry per CDR3 protein. The sample shows more than 500,000 distinct CDR3 sequences, approximately 15% of them seen only once. Source material: CD8+ T cells from PBMCs. These receptors were collected from a human donor in good health (CMV status not recorded). Some clones in this sample may be carry-over from other donors' samples.

This chain links TRBV14 with TRBJ1-6; a possible D gene is TRBD1 (6 bases). The CDR3 runs to 17 residues. Germline lookup yields CDR1 SGHDN and CDR2 FVKESK. The germline V and J ends were trimmed by 4 bases and 7 bases, with 20 bases remaining between them. Here the CDR3 DNA reads TGTGCCAGCAGCCTTTGGGGGGCCCAGGGTCGGAATTCACCCCTCCACTTT. As protein: CASSLWGAQGRNSPLHF.

The V and J genes are TRBV5-1 and TRBJ2-1, with TRBD1 matching over 7 bases. With 3 bases clipped from V and 8 bases from J, the junction kept 8 bases outside the gene matches. This CDR3 is 14 amino acids long. The germline V gene has CDR1 SGHRS and CDR2 YFSETQ. The CDR3 DNA reads TGCGCCAGCAGCTCCCGACAGGGTAGAGATGAGCAGTTCTTC. Its translation is CASSSRQGRDEQFF.

The chain links TRBV28 to TRBJ2-3; TRBD2 aligns across 11 bases. The CDR3 spans 18 residues. V dropped 6 bases and J dropped 6; count of bases not matched to a gene: 17. Germline V CDR1 and CDR2: MDHEN, SYDVKM. CDR3 nucleotides: TGTGCCAGCAGCCCCGGGACTAGCGGTTTGGGCCCCGCGGATACGCAGTATTTT. It codes for CASSPGTSGLGPADTQYF.

This clonotype was detected many times. The J gene is TRBJ2-3, the V gene TRBV5-8; either TRBD1 or TRBD2 may fit D (5 bases each). Germline V gene data show CDR1 as SGHTS and CDR2 as YDEGEE. Trimming pared 4 bases from V and 6 bases from J, leaving 24 bases between. There are 17 residues in the CDR3. CDR3 in amino acids: CASSLWGTIEASDTQYF. As DNA, the CDR3 is TGTGCCAGCAGCCTTTGGGGGACCATCGAGGCCTCCGATACGCAGTATTTT.

Only a few counts were recorded for this clonotype. V and J are TRBV3-1 and TRBJ1-2, with a tentative D call TRBD1 (5 bases). This CDR3 has 16 residues. Germline V gene data show CDR1 as LGHDT and CDR2 as YNNKEL (reference sequence). The V and J ends lost 1 base and 6 bases respectively, with 18 bases between them. CDR3 in amino acids: CASSQGRQYLTNGYTF. The CDR3 region has the DNA TGTGCCAGCAGCCAAGGTCGACAGTACCTAACTAATGGCTACACCTTC.

About this clonotype itself: A read error may be the cause here, since a much bigger clone is one base away. This rearrangement joins TRBV6-1 to TRBJ1-2, with TRBD1 matching over 9 bases. Germline V lookup: CDR1 MNHNS, CDR2 SASEGT. Trimming removed 9 bases from V and 5 bases from J; junction bases left unmatched: 7. The CDR3 has 13 residues. CDR3 amino acids: CASRGQGSYGYTF. CDR3 in DNA: TGTGCCAGTCGGGGACAGGGCAGTTATGGCTACACCTTC.

This clonotype was found a few times. The rearrangement joins TRBV24-1 to TRBJ2-4, with 7 bases fitting TRBD1. In germline, CDR1 is KGHDR, CDR2 SFDVKD. Germline trimming cut 3 bases from V and 7 bases from J; bases unmatched to any gene: 8. This CDR3 is 15 amino acids long. The CDR3 sequence: CATSDPLGTANIQYF. CDR3 nucleotides: TGTGCCACCAGTGATCCCCTGGGGACAGCTAACATTCAGTACTTC.

There are many counts of this clonotype. The chain couples TRBV6-5 to TRBJ2-2; D is ambiguous. Trimming left V 10 bases short and J 5 bases short, with 11 bases between. The CDR3 runs 12 residues. The germline CDR1 and CDR2 sequences are MNHEY and SVGAGI. The CDR3 loop is CATWVGTGELFF. The CDR3 DNA sequence: TGTGCCACCTGGGTGGGGACCGGGGAGCTGTTTTTT.

This clonotype was counted at least ten times. The rearrangement links TRBV6-6 to TRBJ1-3; weak D call: TRBD1 (6 bases). Germline lookup yields CDR1 MNHNY and CDR2 SVGAGI (reference sequence). The CDR3 contains 16 residues. Trimming removed 2 bases at V and 3 bases at J, with 14 bases between. The CDR3: CASSYQSGALGNTIYF. DNA for the CDR3: TGTGCCAGCAGTTACCAATCGGGGGCGCTTGGAAACACCATATATTTT.

The gene calls are TRBV5-4 and TRBJ2-1, with D maybe TRBD2 (6 bases). With 4 bases removed from V and 2 bases from J, the gap between germline ends came to 13 bases. The CDR3 covers 15 residues. Germline V gene data show CDR1 as SGHNT and CDR2 as YYREEE (reference sequence). CDR3 nucleotides: TGTGCCAGCAGCCCTAGCGAGGAGGCCTACAATGAGCAGTTCTTC. Its protein is CASSPSEEAYNEQFF.

This clonotype has ten or more counts. V is TRBV7-9 and J is TRBJ2-7; no clear D. V shed 3 bases and J shed 4 bases, with 10 bases lying between them. Per germline, CDR1 SEHNR and CDR2 FQNEAQ (reference sequence). The CDR3 sequence is 13 residues long. CDR3 residues: CASSLGLEYEQYF. The CDR3 DNA reads as TGTGCCAGCAGCTTGGGCTTGGAGTACGAGCAGTACTTC.

Ten or more counts support this clonotype. The chain combines TRBV6-5 with TRBJ2-1; 8 bases agree with TRBD2. The CDR3 runs 16 residues. The germline V gene encodes CDR1 MNHEY and CDR2 SVGAGI. V shed 0 bases and J 5 bases; nucleotides not matched to a gene: 6. The CDR3 region has the DNA TGTGCCAGCAGTTACTCTAGCGGGGAGGCGCACAATGAGCAGTTCTTC. Amino acids: CASSYSSGEAHNEQFF.

This clonotype was observed at least ten times. The junction departs from germline at one end; a sequencing error may be responsible. V and J are TRBV7-7 and TRBJ1-6; 7 bases are a match to TRBD1. The germline gives CDR1 SSHAT, CDR2 FNYEAQ (reference sequence). The CDR3 totals 14 residues. CDR3 region: CASSPQGYNSPLHF. The DNA of the CDR3 is TGTGCTAGCAGCCCACAGGGGTATAATTCACCCCTCCACTTT.

V and J are TRBV9 and TRBJ2-3; 10 bases fit TRBD2. V lost 7 bases and J lost 1; bases outside the gene matches: 12. The CDR3 spans 17 residues. Germline V gene sequence: CDR1 SGDLS, CDR2 YYNGEE. CDR3 region: CASGGSGGAPRTDTQYF. The CDR3 bases are TGTGCCAGCGGCGGGAGCGGGGGGGCCCCGCGCACAGATACGCAGTATTTT.

This clonotype was counted many times. The chain couples TRBV12-3 or TRBV12-4 to TRBJ1-2, with D unresolved. With 6 bases removed from V and 1 base from J, the gap between germline ends came to 12 bases. The CDR3 length is 14 residues. The CDR3 region is CASSLRHLNYGYTF. The CDR3 nucleotides read TGTGCCAGCAGCCTTCGACACCTTAACTATGGCTACACCTTC.

J is TRBJ2-3 and V is TRBV12-3 or TRBV12-4, with 7 bases that match TRBD1. V lost 5 bases, J lost 9 bases, and 8 bases stayed unmatched. The CDR3 extends over 13 amino acids. The CDR3 bases are TGTGCCAGCAGTCAGGGGGTAAGGGGGACGCAGTATTTT. Translation gives CASSQGVRGTQYF.